The entry below gives a single T cell receptor beta chain sequence along with its context. As yet, its antigen is unknown. This record belongs to a study of T cell responses to AZD1222 COVID-19 vaccine. Whole-study findings and limits: Donors skewed white British and female; clonal diversity was possibly underestimated.

Clones were sequenced by immunoSEQ multiplex PCR, and TCRdb holds only the in-frame ones, with some missing. The sample holds more than 90,000 clones; around 84% are singletons and the top ten take roughly 15%. This CDR3 has 15 residues. V lost 2 bases and J 3 bases, leaving 10 bases between the germline ends. Germline V CDR1 and CDR2: LNHDA, SQIVND (reference sequence). This sequence joins TRBV19 and TRBJ1-4, with D uncertain. The input for sequencing was peripheral blood, taken 28 days after the second AZD1222 dose. This receptor was obtained from an adult who received the AZD1222 COVID-19 vaccine. The CDR3 loop reads CASSIQGLPNEKLFF. In DNA form, the CDR3 reads TGTGCCAGTAGTATACAAGGACTGCCTAATGAAAAACTGTTTTTT.